The rows below give T cell receptor beta chains drawn from one sample of a study of blood T cells in healthy people across ages. From the 5' RACE reads, TCRdb called clonotypes with MiXCR, one entry per CDR3 protein. The table has 1.5 million to 2 million distinct CDR3 sequences, about 31% seen once; the top ten hold approximately 10%. Input material: blood. These receptors all come from a woman aged 25 to 39 in good health. CDR3s include the opening cysteine and the closing phenylalanine or tryptophan. The order of the fields is CDR3 protein, CDR3 DNA, V gene, clone size, D gene, J gene. D genes are given only for firm matches. Only some rows state a clone size, as once, few, many or a class for expanded clones.

cdr3_aa: CASSVGDRALDTQYF
cdr3_nt: TGTGCCAGCAGCGTAGGAGACAGGGCGTTGGATACGCAGTATTTT
v_call: TRBV9
clone_size: few
d_call: TRBD1
j_call: TRBJ2-3

cdr3_aa: CASSQVPGVRAEAFF
cdr3_nt: TGCGCCAGCAGCCAAGTCCCCGGAGTGCGAGCTGAAGCTTTCTTT
v_call: TRBV4-1
clone_size: many
d_call: .
j_call: TRBJ1-1

cdr3_aa: CSARDSSNTEAFF
cdr3_nt: TGCAGTGCTCGGGACAGCTCGAACACTGAAGCTTTCTTT
v_call: TRBV20-1
clone_size: few
d_call: TRBD1
j_call: TRBJ1-1

cdr3_aa: CASSLGGQSPSYEQYF
cdr3_nt: TGCGCCAGCAGCTTGGGAGGACAGTCCCCTTCCTACGAGCAGTACTTC
v_call: TRBV5-1
clone_size: .
d_call: .
j_call: TRBJ2-7

cdr3_aa: CSVDVTGVAFF
cdr3_nt: TGCAGCGTTGACGTGACAGGAGTAGCTTTCTTT
v_call: TRBV29-1
clone_size: few
d_call: .
j_call: TRBJ1-1

cdr3_aa: CAMKRGGGNEQFF
cdr3_nt: TGTGCCATGAAAAGAGGGGGGGGCAATGAGCAGTTCTTC
v_call: TRBV10-3
clone_size: .
d_call: .
j_call: TRBJ2-1

cdr3_aa: CASSLGTGRNQPQHF
cdr3_nt: TGCGCCAGCAGCTTAGGGACAGGGAGGAATCAGCCCCAGCATTTT
v_call: TRBV5-1
clone_size: .
d_call: TRBD1
j_call: TRBJ1-5

cdr3_aa: CSVERTQWANVLTF
cdr3_nt: TGCAGCGTTGAAAGGACTCAATGGGCCAACGTCCTGACTTTC
v_call: TRBV29-1
clone_size: .
d_call: .
j_call: TRBJ2-6

cdr3_aa: CASSLGQTTSYNEQFF
cdr3_nt: TGTGCCAGCAGCTTAGGGCAGACCACCTCCTACAATGAGCAGTTCTTC
v_call: TRBV7-9
clone_size: .
d_call: .
j_call: TRBJ2-1

cdr3_aa: CASSRFSGTAHGYTF
cdr3_nt: TGCGCCAGCAGCCGATTTTCCGGGACAGCCCATGGCTACACCTTC
v_call: TRBV4-1
clone_size: .
d_call: TRBD1
j_call: TRBJ1-2

cdr3_aa: CASSPARGADGYTF
cdr3_nt: TGTGCCAGCAGCCCTGCGAGGGGGGCGGACGGCTACACCTTC
v_call: TRBV25-1
clone_size: .
d_call: .
j_call: TRBJ1-2

cdr3_aa: CASSAGTPYSNQPQHF
cdr3_nt: TGTGCCAGCAGCGCCGGGACACCCTATAGCAATCAGCCCCAGCATTTT
v_call: TRBV5-5
clone_size: .
d_call: .
j_call: TRBJ1-5

cdr3_aa: CASSTPPGTANTGELFF
cdr3_nt: TGTGCCAGCAGCACACCGCCCGGGACAGCGAACACCGGGGAGCTGTTTTTT
v_call: TRBV7-3
clone_size: .
d_call: TRBD1
j_call: TRBJ2-2

cdr3_aa: CASSFWRDRGPGEQYF
cdr3_nt: TGTGCCAGCAGCTTTTGGCGGGACAGGGGACCGGGGGAGCAGTACTTC
v_call: TRBV7-9
clone_size: .
d_call: TRBD1
j_call: TRBJ2-7

cdr3_aa: CASSVGQGPGELFF
cdr3_nt: TGTGCCAGCAGCGTTGGACAGGGCCCCGGGGAGCTGTTTTTT
v_call: TRBV5-1
clone_size: few
d_call: TRBD1
j_call: TRBJ2-2

cdr3_aa: CASSFPRLQGVGSYEQYF
cdr3_nt: TGTGCCAGCAGTTTCCCCCGTCTTCAGGGGGTTGGCTCCTACGAGCAGTACTTC
v_call: TRBV28
clone_size: few
d_call: TRBD1
j_call: TRBJ2-7

cdr3_aa: CASSGLGTGNSPLHF
cdr3_nt: TGTGCCAGCAGTGGTCTCGGGACAGGGAATTCACCCCTCCACTTT
v_call: TRBV12-3/TRBV12-4
clone_size: few
d_call: TRBD1
j_call: TRBJ1-6

cdr3_aa: CASSAGTPGANVLTF
cdr3_nt: TGTGCCAGCAGTGCGGGGACCCCTGGGGCCAACGTCCTGACTTTC
v_call: TRBV27
clone_size: once
d_call: .
j_call: TRBJ2-6

cdr3_aa: CASSPLYYHEQYF
cdr3_nt: TGTGCCAGCAGCCCCCTCTATTACCACGAGCAGTACTTC
v_call: TRBV9
clone_size: few
d_call: .
j_call: TRBJ2-7

cdr3_aa: CASSEPATDTQYF
cdr3_nt: TGTGCCAGCAGTGAACCAGCCACCGATACGCAGTATTTT
v_call: TRBV25-1
clone_size: .
d_call: .
j_call: TRBJ2-3

cdr3_aa: CASRGSWASNYNEQFF
cdr3_nt: TGTGCCAGCAGGGGTTCCTGGGCTAGCAACTACAATGAGCAGTTCTTC
v_call: TRBV12-3/TRBV12-4
clone_size: .
d_call: .
j_call: TRBJ2-1

cdr3_aa: CSASRASGSYEQYF
cdr3_nt: TGCAGTGCTTCGCGGGCTAGCGGGAGCTACGAGCAGTACTTC
v_call: TRBV20-1
clone_size: .
d_call: TRBD2
j_call: TRBJ2-7

cdr3_aa: CASSRGGESKPQHF
cdr3_nt: TGTGCCAGCAGCAGGGGGGGCGAAAGTAAGCCCCAGCATTTT
v_call: TRBV6-2/TRBV6-3
clone_size: .
d_call: TRBD1
j_call: TRBJ1-5

cdr3_aa: CSASERHRGNNSPLHF
cdr3_nt: TGCAGTGCCAGCGAACGGCACAGGGGTAATAATTCACCCCTCCACTTT
v_call: TRBV20-1
clone_size: few
d_call: TRBD1
j_call: TRBJ1-6

cdr3_aa: CASSIIRDRLQETQYF
cdr3_nt: TGTGCCAGCAGTATTATCCGGGACAGACTACAAGAGACCCAGTACTTC
v_call: TRBV6-1
clone_size: .
d_call: TRBD1
j_call: TRBJ2-5

cdr3_aa: CSVEGGVREANVLTF
cdr3_nt: TGCAGCGTTGAGGGGGGGGTGAGAGAGGCCAACGTCCTGACTTTC
v_call: TRBV29-1
clone_size: once
d_call: TRBD2
j_call: TRBJ2-6

cdr3_aa: CASSQEGMVVSSESNEQCF
cdr3_nt: TGCGCCAGCAGCCAAGAAGGGATGGTGGTCTCCTCTGAAAGCAATGAGCAGTGCTTC
v_call: TRBV4-1
clone_size: .
d_call: .
j_call: TRBJ2-1

cdr3_aa: CSAGGTGHDDAEQYF
cdr3_nt: TGCAGCGCCGGAGGGACCGGGCATGACGATGCGGAGCAGTACTTC
v_call: TRBV29-1
clone_size: many
d_call: .
j_call: TRBJ2-7